Below are 27 T cell receptor beta chains sequenced from a single sample in a study of beta chain features in type 1 diabetes. Since all of the isolated RNA was reverse transcribed, expressed TCRB transcripts were what got sequenced. Assay used: immunoSEQ multiplex PCR; TCRdb lists only in-frame clones, some missing. The profile shows a few hundred thousand clones, around 12% of them singletons. Overall study findings and caveats: Type 1 diabetes patients showed a moderate but significant shortening of TCRB CDR3s in all four CD4+ subsets.

No cognate antigen is known for these TCRs. The specimen was naive CD4+ T cells from blood. These receptors were collected from a woman between 18 and 29 years old with type 1 diabetes.

The V and J genes are TRBV5-1 and TRBJ1-1; 10 nucleotides match TRBD1. The junction had 9 bases not matched to a gene; V was cut back by 4 bases and J by 3 bases. Per germline, CDR1 SGHRS and CDR2 YFSETQ. There are 16 residues in the CDR3. CDR3 sequence reads: CASSGKTGGRDTEAFF. The CDR3 region has the DNA TGCGCCAGCAGCGGCAAGACAGGGGGCCGGGACACTGAAGCTTTCTTT. The whole variable domain, filled in from reference TRBV5-1 and TRBJ1-1, reads KAGVTQTPRYLIKTRGQQVTLSCSPISGHRSVSWYQQTPGQGLQFLFEYFSETQRNKGNFPGRFSGRQFSNSRSEMNVSTLELGDSALYLCASSGKTGGRDTEAFFGQGTRLTVV.

This rearrangement joins TRBV15 to TRBJ1-4, with D hard to call. This CDR3 region has 12 residues. Trimming took 2 bases from V and 4 from J, leaving 2 bases between them. CDR1 LNHNV and CDR2 YYDKDF come from the germline V gene (reference sequence). The CDR3 spells CATSRLNEKLFF. DNA of the CDR3: TGTGCCACCAGCAGACTTAATGAAAAACTGTTTTTT.

V usage is TRBV7-2 and J usage is TRBJ1-2, with 7 bases fitting TRBD1. Germline V gene sequence: CDR1 SGHTA, CDR2 FQGNSA. This CDR3 contains 13 residues. With V trimmed by 4 bases and J by 4 bases, 3 bases remained unmatched. CDR3 protein: CASSWDRVYGYTF. The CDR3 DNA is TGTGCCAGCAGCTGGGACAGAGTCTATGGCTACACCTTC.

The rearrangement joins TRBV7-9 to TRBJ1-1; D is unclear. The CDR3 is 12 residues long. Trimming cost V 3 bases and J 7 bases, with 9 bases left between them. Germline V gene sequence: CDR1 SEHNR, CDR2 FQNEAQ (reference sequence). CDR3 residues: CASSFVLSEAFF. DNA of the CDR3: TGTGCCAGCAGCTTTGTTTTGAGTGAAGCTTTCTTT.

The V and J genes are TRBV2 and TRBJ2-7, with no clear D. Trimming removed 5 bases from V and 7 bases from J, with 18 bases in between. Germline V gene lookup returns CDR1 SNHLY and CDR2 FYNNEI. The length of the CDR3 is 14 residues. DNA for the CDR3: TGTGCCAGCAGTCCGGAGACTCCTTTCCTTGAGCAGTACTTC. Translation gives CASSPETPFLEQYF.

This clone was picked up a small number of times. The chain recombines TRBV5-4 with TRBJ2-6; possibly TRBD1 for D (6 bases). CDR3 length equals 18 residues. The ends were cut back, 0 bases at V and 2 bases at J, with 15 bases in the middle. Germline V gene lookup returns CDR1 SGHNT and CDR2 YYREEE (reference sequence). CDR3 DNA: TGTGCCAGCAGCTTGGAAGTAGGCAGGGGCACTGGGGCCAACGTCCTGACTTTC. It yields the protein CASSLEVGRGTGANVLTF.

The chain is built from TRBV13 and TRBJ2-1; possible D gene TRBD1, 7 bases. Germline values: CDR1 PRHDT, CDR2 FYEKMQ (reference sequence). V dropped 4 bases and J dropped 0 bases, with 16 bases sitting between them. This CDR3 has 17 residues. The CDR3 DNA reads TGTGCCAGCAGCTACGACAGGGACTCTCGCTCCTACAATGAGCAGTTCTTC. Its translation is CASSYDRDSRSYNEQFF.

This clone occurred a few times. The chain employs TRBV29-1 and TRBJ2-1; perhaps TRBD2 as D (7 bases). Germline V lookup: CDR1 SQVTM, CDR2 ANQGSEA. Trimming cost V 4 bases and J 8 bases, with 18 bases left between them. The CDR3 is made up of 14 amino acids. The CDR3 reads CSVADGRGAYEQFF. DNA for the CDR3: TGCAGCGTTGCCGACGGTCGGGGGGCCTATGAGCAGTTCTTC.

The chain links TRBV6-5 to TRBJ2-7, with 9 bases aligning to TRBD1. V shed 6 bases and J 4 bases; nucleotides not matched to a gene: 4. This CDR3 contains 13 residues. Germline lookup yields CDR1 MNHEY and CDR2 SVGAGI. DNA for the CDR3: TGTGCCAGCAGACGAGGACAGGGGTACGAGCAGTACTTC. Its translation: CASRRGQGYEQYF.

This clone was found a few times. This chain links TRBV29-1 with TRBJ2-5; 9 nucleotides match TRBD2. This CDR3 contains 14 residues. The trim removed 1 base at V and 4 bases at J, leaving 4 bases unmatched. CDR1 is SQVTM and CDR2 is ANQGSEA in the germline V gene. The DNA for the CDR3 is TGCAGCGTTGAAGGACTAGCGGTCCCAGAGACCCAGTACTTC. Its protein product is CSVEGLAVPETQYF.

This clone was seen a handful of times. The genes are TRBV18 and TRBJ1-1; a possible D gene is TRBD1 (5 bases). Trimming shortened V by 1 base and J by 8 bases, and 8 bases separated the two germline ends. The CDR3 totals 12 residues. Germline V CDR1 and CDR2: KGHSH, LQKENI. The CDR3 sequence is CASSPQGLEAFF. CDR3 DNA sequence: TGTGCCAGCTCACCACAGGGGTTGGAAGCTTTCTTT.

This clone has just a few counts. The rearrangement joins TRBV27 to TRBJ2-3; 11 nucleotides agree with TRBD2. CDR1 and CDR2 from the germline V gene are MNHEY and SMNVEV (reference sequence). CDR3 length: 15 amino acids. V dropped 4 bases and J dropped 0; count of bases not matched to a gene: 0. The CDR3: CASSSSGRSTDTQYF. The CDR3, as DNA: TGTGCCAGCAGTTCTAGCGGGAGGAGCACAGATACGCAGTATTTT.

This clone was recorded a few times. The chain is built from TRBV7-9 and TRBJ2-6; TRBD1 aligns across 8 bases. This CDR3 spans 18 amino acids. Trimming removed 5 bases from V and 0 bases from J; junction bases left unmatched: 9. Looked up from germline, CDR1 is SEHNR and CDR2 is FQNEAQ (reference sequence). CDR3 sequence: CASSPKTGQVSGANVLTF. The CDR3, as DNA: TGTGCCAGCAGCCCCAAAACGGGACAGGTCTCTGGGGCCAACGTCCTGACTTTC.

This clone appeared a few times. The chain combines TRBV27 with TRBJ2-1; D possibly corresponds to TRBD2 (6 bases). Trimming cost V 5 bases and J 2 bases, with 16 bases left between them. This CDR3 spans 16 amino acids. CDR1 is MNHEY and CDR2 is SMNVEV in the germline V gene (reference sequence). DNA for the CDR3: TGTGCCAGCAGTCCATGGAGGGATCGGACCTACAATGAGCAGTTCTTC. This gives the protein CASSPWRDRTYNEQFF.

The chain couples TRBV7-9 to TRBJ2-5; TRBD2 might be the D (5 bases). The CDR3 spans 12 residues. Trimming pared 4 bases from V and 5 bases from J, leaving 8 bases between. Germline V gene data show CDR1 as SEHNR and CDR2 as FQNEAQ (reference sequence). DNA of the CDR3: TGTGCCAGCAGCTCCCGGAGGGAGACCCAGTACTTC. Protein: CASSSRRETQYF.

A few counts support this clone. The chain joins TRBV4-1 to TRBJ2-5; maybe TRBD2 (5 bases). CDR3 size: 13 residues. Germline CDR1 and CDR2: MGHRA and YSYEKL. The ends were cut back, 4 bases at V and 5 bases at J, with 11 bases in the middle. For the CDR3, the DNA is TGCGCCAGCAGCCTCGCGGGCCTCGAGACCCAGTACTTC. Its translation is CASSLAGLETQYF.

The chain recombines TRBV4-1 with TRBJ2-2; a weak D match, TRBD1 (5 bases). Trimming took 6 bases from V and 5 from J, leaving 10 bases between them. This CDR3 is 13 amino acids long. Per the germline V gene, CDR1 is MGHRA and CDR2 is YSYEKL. The CDR3 here is CASRTVLTGELFF. The CDR3, as DNA: TGCGCCAGCAGGACAGTCCTGACCGGGGAGCTGTTTTTT.

This clone was detected only a few times. The V gene is TRBV9, the J gene TRBJ1-5, with D perhaps TRBD1 (5 bases). This CDR3 comprises 14 residues. CDR1 and CDR2 (germline): SGDLS, YYNGEE. V was clipped by 2 bases and J by 1 base, with 7 bases between them. CDR3 sequence reads: CASSVEGSNQPQHF. CDR3 in DNA: TGTGCCAGCAGCGTGGAGGGGAGCAATCAGCCCCAGCATTTT.

This clone was recorded a few times. The chain links TRBV7-2 to TRBJ2-5; D not resolved. The V end lost 4 bases, the J end lost 5 bases, and 17 bases lay between the germline ends. Germline-derived CDR1 and CDR2 are SGHTA and FQGNSA. The CDR3 spans 15 residues. The CDR3 nucleotides read TGTGCCAGCAGCTCCTCGACATGGCTCACGGAGACCCAGTACTTC. This sequence encodes CASSSSTWLTETQYF.

The CDR3 nucleotides are TGCGCCAGCAGCCAAGATCAGGGGCGGTTCACTGAAGCTTTCTTT. Translation: CASSQDQGRFTEAFF. V usage is TRBV4-3 and J usage is TRBJ1-1, with D maybe TRBD1 (6 bases). Trimming left V 0 bases short and J 4 bases short, with 12 bases between. The CDR3 extends over 15 amino acids. Germline CDR1 LGHNA, CDR2 YSLEER.

This clone was counted only a few times. The rearrangement uses TRBV5-1 and TRBJ2-3, with 12 nucleotides matching TRBD2. Trimming at V came to 2 bases and at J to 8 bases, leaving 9 bases not matched to a gene. Germline CDR1 reads SGHRS; CDR2 reads YFSETQ. The CDR3 sequence is 16 residues long. CDR3 in DNA: TGCGCCAGCAGCTTCCCTCGGGAACTAGCGGGGGGTACGCAGTATTTT. Encoded protein: CASSFPRELAGGTQYF.

In this sample, this clone turned up a few times. CDR3 loop: CASSPGQGSGYTF. DNA for the CDR3: TGCGCCAGCAGCCCGGGACAGGGAAGTGGCTACACCTTC. The rearrangement links TRBV5-1 to TRBJ1-2, with 9 positions matching TRBD1. Germline loops: CDR1 SGHRS, CDR2 YFSETQ. The V gene end was trimmed by 4 bases and the J gene end by 7 bases; junction bases not matched to a gene: 5. The CDR3 covers 13 residues. Together with reference TRBV5-1 and TRBJ1-2, the CDR3 gives the full variable domain: KAGVTQTPRYLIKTRGQQVTLSCSPISGHRSVSWYQQTPGQGLQFLFEYFSETQRNKGNFPGRFSGRQFSNSRSEMNVSTLELGDSALYLCASSPGQGSGYTFGSGTRLTVV.

This clone was seen only a few times. This chain joins TRBV4-3 and TRBJ2-1, with a tentative D call TRBD2 (5 bases). The germline gives CDR1 LGHNA, CDR2 YSLEER. The CDR3 totals 13 residues. Trimming stripped 2 bases from V and 10 bases from J, with 12 bases between. The CDR3 loop reads CASSQRGWEEQFF. In nucleotides, the CDR3 is TGCGCCAGCAGCCAACGAGGGTGGGAGGAGCAGTTCTTC.

This clone was observed a handful of times. This sequence joins TRBV5-4 and TRBJ1-1, with no clear D. Between the trimmed V and J ends, which lost 1 base and 7 bases, there was a span of 5 bases. The CDR3 consists of 11 residues. Germline CDR1 reads SGHNT; CDR2 reads YYREEE (reference sequence). CDR3: CASSLFGEAFF. CDR3 DNA sequence: TGTGCCAGCAGCTTGTTCGGTGAAGCTTTCTTT. The whole variable domain, remainder taken from reference TRBV5-4 and TRBJ1-1, is ETGVTQSPTHLIKTRGQQVTLRCSSQSGHNTVSWYQQALGQGPQFIFQYYREEENGRGNFPPRFSGLQFPNYSSELNVNALELDDSALYLCASSLFGEAFFGQGTRLTVV.

The chain is built from TRBV9 and TRBJ1-5, with 7 positions matching TRBD1. This CDR3 has 16 amino acids. CDR1 and CDR2 (germline): SGDLS, YYNGEE. V was clipped by 0 bases and J by 6 bases; unmatched bases: 9. The CDR3 sequence is CASSVGVGAGGQPQHF. Written as DNA, the CDR3 is TGTGCCAGCAGCGTAGGGGTGGGGGCAGGGGGTCAGCCCCAGCATTTT.

The chain recombines TRBV11-3 with TRBJ2-1, with 7 positions matching TRBD2. CDR3 length: 17 residues. Germline V gene lookup returns CDR1 SGHNT and CDR2 YENEEA. V was pared by 5 bases and J by 6 bases, with 16 bases of the junction left unmatched. The CDR3: CASSPPPAGSLFNEQFF. The CDR3 DNA is TGTGCCAGCAGCCCCCCTCCAGCGGGATCCCTTTTCAATGAGCAGTTCTTC. Full variable domain (missing parts from reference TRBV11-3 and TRBJ2-1): EAGVVQSPRYKIIEKKQPVAFWCNPISGHNTLYWYLQNLGQGPELLIRYENEEAVDDSQLPKDRFSAERLKGVDSTLKIQPAELGDSAVYLCASSPPPAGSLFNEQFFGPGTRLTVL.

The V and J genes are TRBV11-3 and TRBJ1-1; TRBD1 aligns across 7 bases. The V gene's germline CDR1 is SGHNT and CDR2 YENEEA. Trimming took 3 bases from V and 9 from J; bases not matched to a gene: 4. The CDR3 is 12 amino acids. The CDR3 DNA reads TGTGCCAGCAGCTTCAGACAGGGCAAAGCTTTCTTT. This translates into CASSFRQGKAFF.